This is a list of T cell receptor beta chains from one sample in a study of blood T cell repertoires in COVID-19. Measured with immunoSEQ multiplex PCR; TCRdb has only the in-frame clones, and not every one. The sample lists about 75,000 clones, approximately 90% seen once, with roughly a fifth in the top ten. The sequencing input was peripheral blood. The receptors come from a human donor in a cohort sampled during active COVID-19. CDR3s include the opening cysteine and the closing phenylalanine or tryptophan. The order of the fields is V gene, J gene, clone size, D gene, CDR3 DNA, CDR3 protein. The D gene is left open where the match is weak. Clone size is not always given. Where it is, it says once, few, many or a class for expanded clones.

v_call: TRBV4-3
j_call: TRBJ2-3
clone_size: -
d_call: TRBD1
cdr3_nt: TGCGCCAGCAGCAAAACAGGGGGCGCAGATACGCAGTATTTT
cdr3_aa: CASSKTGGADTQYF

v_call: TRBV29-1
j_call: TRBJ2-6
clone_size: -
d_call: -
cdr3_nt: TGCAGCGTTGAGGGCCTCCCTGGCCTCTCTGGGGCCAACGTCCTGACTTTC
cdr3_aa: CSVEGLPGLSGANVLTF

v_call: TRBV5-4
j_call: TRBJ2-1
clone_size: -
d_call: TRBD2
cdr3_nt: TGTGCCAGCAGAACCGGGACTAGCGGGAGAGGGTACAATGAGCAGTTCTTC
cdr3_aa: CASRTGTSGRGYNEQFF

v_call: TRBV6-2/TRBV6-3
j_call: TRBJ2-2
clone_size: -
d_call: -
cdr3_nt: TGTGCCAGCAGTCTAGGTCCCTACGGGAACACCGGGGAGCTGTTTTTT
cdr3_aa: CASSLGPYGNTGELFF

v_call: TRBV10-3
j_call: TRBJ1-3
clone_size: -
d_call: -
cdr3_nt: TGTGCCATCTCCCAGGGTTCAACGGGAAACACCATATATTTT
cdr3_aa: CAISQGSTGNTIYF

v_call: TRBV20-1
j_call: TRBJ2-7
clone_size: -
d_call: TRBD2
cdr3_nt: TGCAGTGCTAGTCCTAGCGGGGCCAACTACGAGCAGTACTTC
cdr3_aa: CSASPSGANYEQYF

v_call: TRBV18
j_call: TRBJ2-7
clone_size: -
d_call: -
cdr3_nt: TGTGCCAGCTCACCACGACAGAGCGCCTACGAGCAGTACTTC
cdr3_aa: CASSPRQSAYEQYF

v_call: TRBV11-2
j_call: TRBJ1-2
clone_size: -
d_call: -
cdr3_nt: TGTGCCAGCAGCCCACCGACACCTAACTATGGCTACACCTTC
cdr3_aa: CASSPPTPNYGYTF

v_call: TRBV19
j_call: TRBJ2-7
clone_size: -
d_call: -
cdr3_nt: TGTGCCAGTAGCTCCTCCTCGACACCCTCCTACGAGCAGTACTTC
cdr3_aa: CASSSSSTPSYEQYF

v_call: TRBV5-1
j_call: TRBJ2-7
clone_size: once
d_call: -
cdr3_nt: TGCGCCAGCAGCTTGGATGGGGGCTTCGAGCAGTACTTC
cdr3_aa: CASSLDGGFEQYF

v_call: TRBV11-2
j_call: TRBJ1-2
clone_size: -
d_call: TRBD1
cdr3_nt: TGTGCCAGCAGCTTACCGGGACAGGGGACCTATGGCTACACCTTC
cdr3_aa: CASSLPGQGTYGYTF

v_call: TRBV5-1
j_call: TRBJ2-7
clone_size: few
d_call: -
cdr3_nt: TGCGCCAGCAGCTTGGGACCAGAGGGCGGCGAGCAGTACTTC
cdr3_aa: CASSLGPEGGEQYF

v_call: TRBV11-2
j_call: TRBJ2-5
clone_size: once
d_call: TRBD1
cdr3_nt: TGTGCCAGCACCAGAGGGACAGTACAAGAGACCCAGTACTTC
cdr3_aa: CASTRGTVQETQYF

v_call: TRBV2
j_call: TRBJ2-1
clone_size: -
d_call: TRBD1
cdr3_nt: TGTGCCAGCAAACAGGGGGTCATGGGCAATGAGCAGTTCTTC
cdr3_aa: CASKQGVMGNEQFF

v_call: TRBV6-5
j_call: TRBJ1-4
clone_size: -
d_call: -
cdr3_nt: TGTGCCAGCAGGCCAGGGCTGGCGGATGAAAAACTGTTTTTT
cdr3_aa: CASRPGLADEKLFF

v_call: TRBV29-1
j_call: TRBJ1-2
clone_size: -
d_call: -
cdr3_nt: TGCAGCGTTGCGGTGGGCGGCAGGGGCGGCTACACCTTC
cdr3_aa: CSVAVGGRGGYTF

v_call: TRBV28
j_call: TRBJ1-3
clone_size: -
d_call: -
cdr3_nt: TGTGCCAGCTGTTCGGGGGGCTCTGGAAACACCATATATTTT
cdr3_aa: CASCSGGSGNTIYF

v_call: TRBV3-1/TRBV3-2
j_call: TRBJ1-4
clone_size: few
d_call: -
cdr3_nt: TGTGCCAGCAGCCCCCGTGGGGCTTCTAATGAAAAACTGTTTTTT
cdr3_aa: CASSPRGASNEKLFF

v_call: TRBV28
j_call: TRBJ2-1
clone_size: -
d_call: TRBD2
cdr3_nt: TGTGCCAGCAGTAGGACTAGCGGGAGGAATGAGCAGTTCTTC
cdr3_aa: CASSRTSGRNEQFF

v_call: TRBV6-4
j_call: TRBJ2-2
clone_size: -
d_call: -
cdr3_nt: TGTGCCAGCCGGCGCGGGCCGAACACCGGGGAGCTGTTTTTT
cdr3_aa: CASRRGPNTGELFF

v_call: TRBV19
j_call: TRBJ2-3
clone_size: -
d_call: -
cdr3_nt: TGTGCCACGTCAGCGGGCCGGAGAGATACGCAGTATTTT
cdr3_aa: CATSAGRRDTQYF

v_call: TRBV2
j_call: TRBJ2-7
clone_size: -
d_call: TRBD1
cdr3_nt: TGTGCCAGCAGGGGTACAGGGGGCGTCTGGGACGAGCAGTACTTC
cdr3_aa: CASRGTGGVWDEQYF

v_call: TRBV5-1
j_call: TRBJ1-3
clone_size: -
d_call: TRBD1
cdr3_nt: TGCGCCAGCAGCTTGGGACAGGGAATAAACACCATATATTTT
cdr3_aa: CASSLGQGINTIYF

v_call: TRBV5-6
j_call: TRBJ1-2
clone_size: -
d_call: -
cdr3_nt: TGTGCCAGCAGCGACTGGACTGGAGCCCTTGGTGGTGGCTACACCTTC
cdr3_aa: CASSDWTGALGGGYTF

v_call: TRBV24-1
j_call: TRBJ2-1
clone_size: -
d_call: TRBD2
cdr3_nt: TGTGCCACCGGGAAAGCGGGAGGACCCAACAATGAGCAGTTCTTC
cdr3_aa: CATGKAGGPNNEQFF

v_call: TRBV5-5
j_call: TRBJ2-3
clone_size: -
d_call: -
cdr3_nt: TGTGCCAGCAGCGTCCGGGAAAACGGTGGGCATACGCAGTATTTT
cdr3_aa: CASSVRENGGHTQYF

v_call: TRBV7-2
j_call: TRBJ1-3
clone_size: -
d_call: -
cdr3_nt: TGTGCCAGCAGCCCGAGGGTAGCCCGGACCGCTGGAAACACCATATATTTT
cdr3_aa: CASSPRVARTAGNTIYF

v_call: TRBV5-4
j_call: TRBJ2-5
clone_size: -
d_call: -
cdr3_nt: TGTGCCAGCAGCCTCCAACAGGTTTATTCGGAGACCCAGTACTTC
cdr3_aa: CASSLQQVYSETQYF

v_call: TRBV7-9
j_call: TRBJ1-4
clone_size: -
d_call: -
cdr3_nt: TGTGCCAGCAGGACCCAGGCGGGGGGGCGTGAAAAACTGTTTTTT
cdr3_aa: CASRTQAGGREKLFF

v_call: TRBV27
j_call: TRBJ2-7
clone_size: -
d_call: -
cdr3_nt: TGTGCCAGCAGTTTCCCGGGGAGAGAGCAGTACTTC
cdr3_aa: CASSFPGREQYF

v_call: TRBV4-3
j_call: TRBJ2-7
clone_size: -
d_call: TRBD1
cdr3_nt: TGCGCCAGCAGCCAAGATATGGGACAGTCCTACGAGCAGTACTTC
cdr3_aa: CASSQDMGQSYEQYF

v_call: TRBV3-1/TRBV3-2
j_call: TRBJ2-3
clone_size: -
d_call: TRBD2
cdr3_nt: TGTGCCAGCAGCCGAGTCGGCGGGAGCCCGCAAGATACGCAGTATTTT
cdr3_aa: CASSRVGGSPQDTQYF

v_call: TRBV30
j_call: TRBJ2-1
clone_size: -
d_call: TRBD1
cdr3_nt: TGTGCCTGGAGCGCAGGGCAGGGGGCAGTAAATGAGCAGTTCTTC
cdr3_aa: CAWSAGQGAVNEQFF

v_call: TRBV4-1
j_call: TRBJ2-7
clone_size: -
d_call: TRBD2
cdr3_nt: TGCGCCAGCAGCCAGATACTAGCGGGAGGGATCTACGAGCAGTACTTC
cdr3_aa: CASSQILAGGIYEQYF

v_call: TRBV4-1
j_call: TRBJ2-2
clone_size: -
d_call: -
cdr3_nt: TGCGCCAGCAGATACACAGGGAACACCGGGGAGCTGTTTTTT
cdr3_aa: CASRYTGNTGELFF

v_call: TRBV27
j_call: TRBJ2-5
clone_size: -
d_call: -
cdr3_nt: TGTGCCAGCAGTTTAAATCTGGGCCGTCGGGAGACCCAGTACTTC
cdr3_aa: CASSLNLGRRETQYF

v_call: TRBV7-8
j_call: TRBJ2-7
clone_size: -
d_call: TRBD2
cdr3_nt: TGTGCCAGCAGCTCTGAACTAGCGCGGGATTCCGAGCAGTACTTC
cdr3_aa: CASSSELARDSEQYF

v_call: TRBV19
j_call: TRBJ1-5
clone_size: -
d_call: TRBD1
cdr3_nt: TGTGCCAGTAGCCTGACAGGGCTGAATCAGCCCCAGCATTTT
cdr3_aa: CASSLTGLNQPQHF

v_call: TRBV11-1
j_call: TRBJ1-2
clone_size: -
d_call: -
cdr3_nt: TGTGCCAGCAGTTACAGGGAAAAGTCTGACGAAAACACCTTC
cdr3_aa: CASSYREKSDENTF

v_call: TRBV9
j_call: TRBJ1-3
clone_size: -
d_call: -
cdr3_nt: TGTGCCAGCAGCGTAGACCCCACGGTCTCTGGAAACACCATATATTTT
cdr3_aa: CASSVDPTVSGNTIYF

v_call: TRBV27
j_call: TRBJ2-2
clone_size: -
d_call: -
cdr3_nt: TGTGCCAGCAGGCAACTAGGTCGCAACACCGGGGAGCTGTTTTTT
cdr3_aa: CASRQLGRNTGELFF